This entry lists 31 T cell receptor beta chains sequenced from one sample in a study of blood T cell repertoires in COVID-19. Profiled with immunoSEQ multiplex PCR; TCRdb holds only in-frame clones, not every one. The sample has under 200,000 clones, roughly 87% seen once. Specimen: PBMCs or T cells enriched from blood (not recorded which). These receptors all come from a woman aged 45-65 years who had recovered from COVID-19.

This chain connects TRBV7-9 to TRBJ1-2, with 7 bases lining up with TRBD1. CDR3 length: 13 amino acids. Germline V gene data show CDR1 as SEHNR and CDR2 as FQNEAQ (reference sequence). The ends lost 5 bases at V and 2 bases at J; junction bases unmatched: 2. The CDR3 nucleotides are TGTGCCAGCAGCCCGGGACAGAACTATGGCTACACCTTC. Residues: CASSPGQNYGYTF.

This clone was recorded once. The chain joins TRBV18 to TRBJ1-6; D unclear. Between the trimmed V and J ends, which lost 3 bases and 5 bases, there was a span of 5 bases. CDR1 and CDR2 (germline): KGHSH, LQKENI. The CDR3 is made up of 13 amino acids. DNA of the CDR3: TGTGCCAGCTCACCCGGGGATAATTCACCCCTCCACTTT. Encoded protein: CASSPGDNSPLHF.

This chain links TRBV5-6 with TRBJ1-1; tentative D call: TRBD1 (5 bases). The germline V gene encodes CDR1 SGHDT and CDR2 YYEEEE. CDR3 length: 15 amino acids. Trimming stripped 2 bases from V and 2 bases from J, with 13 bases between. The CDR3 sequence is CASSLAGGGNTEAFF. CDR3 sequence (DNA): TGTGCCAGCAGCTTAGCTGGGGGGGGAAACACTGAAGCTTTCTTT.

The sample holds one count of this clone. The chain joins TRBV3-1 (or the pseudogene TRBV3-2) to TRBJ2-5; weak D call: TRBD2 (6 bases). Trimming stripped 4 bases from V and 2 bases from J, with 17 bases between. The CDR3 is 16 residues long. CDR1 is LGHDT, CDR2 YNNKEL, per germline (reference sequence). The CDR3 reads CASSPLRLAEQETQYF. DNA for the CDR3: TGTGCCAGCAGCCCCCTAAGATTAGCGGAACAAGAGACCCAGTACTTC.

The V gene is TRBV19, the J gene TRBJ1-3, with 9 bases aligning to TRBD1. Per the germline V gene, CDR1 is LNHDA and CDR2 is SQIVND (reference sequence). The CDR3 runs 15 residues. Germline trimming cut 6 bases from V and 2 bases from J; bases unmatched to any gene: 5. This CDR3 is CASSGGDRAGNTIYF. CDR3 sequence (DNA): TGTGCCAGTAGCGGAGGGGACAGGGCTGGAAACACCATATATTTT.

The chain is built from TRBV5-1 and TRBJ1-1, with unresolved D. The germline CDR1 and CDR2 sequences are SGHRS and YFSETQ. The CDR3 runs 16 residues. Trimming removed 5 bases at V and 0 bases at J, with 17 bases between. The CDR3 nucleotides are TGCGCCAGCAGTCAAAGCGGACTCATGCTGAACACTGAAGCTTTCTTT. Protein: CASSQSGLMLNTEAFF.

This chain connects TRBV2 to TRBJ1-1; 8 bases map to TRBD1. The CDR3 runs to 16 residues. V shed 4 bases and J 2 bases; nucleotides not matched to a gene: 9. Looked up from germline, CDR1 is SNHLY and CDR2 is FYNNEI. CDR3 sequence: CASSGGTGFPNTEAFF. The CDR3 nucleotides read TGTGCCAGCAGTGGTGGGACAGGTTTCCCCAACACTGAAGCTTTCTTT.

This chain uses TRBV3-1 (or the pseudogene TRBV3-2) with TRBJ1-1; D uncertain. V shed 1 base and J shed 2 bases, with 8 bases lying between them. The germline V gene encodes CDR1 LGHDT and CDR2 YNNKEL (reference sequence). This CDR3 comprises 14 residues. As DNA, the CDR3 is TGTGCCAGCAGCCAAGCACAGTCAAACACTGAAGCTTTCTTT. Translating gives CASSQAQSNTEAFF.

The chain links TRBV14 to TRBJ2-1; no firm D call. V lost 3 bases to trimming and J lost 0 bases, with 12 bases between them. The CDR3 length is 16 residues. CDR1 and CDR2 (germline): SGHDN, FVKESK. In DNA form, the CDR3 reads TGTGCCAGCAGCCACGGTTTAAGAAGCTCCTACAATGAGCAGTTCTTC. This gives the protein CASSHGLRSSYNEQFF.

V and J are TRBV19 and TRBJ1-2, with 10 bases that match TRBD1. Per the germline V gene, CDR1 is LNHDA and CDR2 is SQIVND (reference sequence). The V and J ends lost 3 bases and 6 bases, in that order; junction bases with no gene match: 13. This CDR3 contains 17 residues. The CDR3 region is CASSIRGTGDRINGYTF. CDR3 nucleotides: TGTGCCAGTAGTATTCGGGGGACAGGGGATCGAATTAATGGCTACACCTTC.

The chain recombines TRBV7-2 with TRBJ1-5; TRBD1 is a possible D gene (5 bases). The CDR3 is made up of 16 amino acids. Trimming left V 5 bases short and J 2 bases short, with 16 bases between. Germline lookup yields CDR1 SGHTA and CDR2 FQGNSA. The CDR3 DNA reads TGTGCCAGCAGCCCCTCGGGGGTCGGGGGCAATCAGCCCCAGCATTTT. It yields the protein CASSPSGVGGNQPQHF.

The chain combines TRBV29-1 with TRBJ1-2; unclear D gene. This CDR3 contains 16 residues. Trimming removed 6 bases from V and 2 bases from J, with 22 bases in between. Germline V CDR1 and CDR2: SQVTM, ANQGSEA. The CDR3, as DNA: TGCAGCGTGGGAGTGGAATTAAAACAGCCCAACTATGGCTACACCTTC. This encodes CSVGVELKQPNYGYTF.

This rearrangement joins TRBV29-1 to TRBJ2-5; a possible D gene is TRBD1 (7 bases). The CDR3 loop spans 14 amino acids. The germline gives CDR1 SQVTM, CDR2 ANQGSEA. Trimming took off 7 bases at V and 5 bases at J, with 20 bases between the two ends. The CDR3 is CSAARSGGTETQYF. The CDR3 bases are TGCAGCGCCGCGAGGTCAGGGGGGACGGAGACCCAGTACTTC. Filled out from reference TRBV29-1 and TRBJ2-5, the complete variable domain reads SAVISQKPSRDICQRGTSLTIQCQVDSQVTMMFWYRQQPGQSLTLIATANQGSEATYESGFVIDKFPISRPNLTFSTLTVSNMSPEDSSIYLCSAARSGGTETQYFGPGTRLLVL.

The rearrangement joins TRBV7-2 to TRBJ2-1; 9 bases are a match to TRBD2. There are 14 residues in the CDR3. V shed 4 bases and J 9 bases; nucleotides not matched to a gene: 7. The germline CDR1 and CDR2 sequences are SGHTA and FQGNSA. The CDR3 DNA reads as TGTGCCAGCAGCTCGGGACTAGCTATAAGTGAGCAGTTCTTC. Amino acid sequence: CASSSGLAISEQFF.

The rearrangement joins TRBV6-5 to TRBJ1-2, with 8 bases lining up with TRBD1. Germline values: CDR1 MNHEY, CDR2 SVGAGI. The CDR3 runs to 14 residues. Trimming at V came to 6 bases and at J to 0 bases, leaving 3 bases not matched to a gene. The DNA of the CDR3 is TGTGCCAGCAGCAGGACAGGGACTAACTATGGCTACACCTTC. Protein product: CASSRTGTNYGYTF.

This clone was observed once. V gene TRBV7-8 combines with J gene TRBJ2-5; D unclear. V lost 1 base, J lost 0 bases, and 6 bases lay in between. This CDR3 spans 14 amino acids. CDR1 is SGHVS and CDR2 is FQNEAQ in the germline V gene. For the CDR3, the DNA is TGTGCCAGCAGCTTAGTCCCCTACCAAGAGACCCAGTACTTC. Translation: CASSLVPYQETQYF.

The chain joins TRBV5-6 to TRBJ1-5; D might be TRBD1 (5 bases). The CDR3 loop spans 16 amino acids. Trimming shortened V by 0 bases and J by 1 base, and 11 bases separated the two germline ends. Germline CDR1 reads SGHDT; CDR2 reads YYEEEE. CDR3 protein: CASSLATGRSNQPQHF. In nucleotides, the CDR3 is TGTGCCAGCAGCTTGGCCACAGGCAGAAGCAATCAGCCCCAGCATTTT.

The chain couples TRBV3-1 (or the pseudogene TRBV3-2) to TRBJ2-7; a possible D gene is TRBD2 (6 bases). The CDR3 sequence is 15 residues long. V shed 0 bases and J shed 3 bases, with 12 bases lying between them. The germline CDR1 and CDR2 sequences are LGHDT and YNNKEL (reference sequence). As DNA, the CDR3 is TGTGCCAGCAGCCAAGAACCAGGAGGGCACTACGAGCAGTACTTC. Translation: CASSQEPGGHYEQYF.

CDR3 DNA sequence: TGTGCCAGCAGACAGGCAGCACATAGCAATCAGCCCCAGCATTTT. Protein sequence: CASRQAAHSNQPQHF. The rearrangement joins TRBV6-5 to TRBJ1-5; tentative D call: TRBD1 (5 bases). Trimming cost V 6 bases and J 0 bases, with 12 bases left between them. CDR1 and CDR2 from the germline V gene are MNHEY and SVGAGI. CDR3 length: 15 residues.

This clone was recorded at least ten times. J is TRBJ2-3 and V is TRBV27; no clear D gene. The germline CDR1 and CDR2 sequences are MNHEY and SMNVEV (reference sequence). Trimming removed 3 bases at V and 6 bases at J, with 10 bases between. The length of the CDR3 is 13 residues. In nucleotides, the CDR3 is TGTGCCAGCAGTTTGATCTCCGGGGATACGCAGTATTTT. This encodes CASSLISGDTQYF.

The chain is built from TRBV11-2 and TRBJ1-2, with D perhaps TRBD1 (5 bases). There are 17 residues in the CDR3. V was pared by 5 bases and J by 2 bases, with 21 bases between. CDR1 is SGHAT, CDR2 FQNNGV, per germline. As DNA, the CDR3 is TGTGCCAGCAGCCCCGTCCGCGGGGCAGTCTCCAACTATGGCTACACCTTC. Translation: CASSPVRGAVSNYGYTF.

This clone came up once. J is TRBJ1-2 and V is TRBV29-1; maybe TRBD1 (6 bases). V was trimmed by 7 bases and J by 6 bases, leaving 15 bases between them. Germline CDR1 SQVTM, CDR2 ANQGSEA. CDR3 length: 12 amino acids. CDR3 bases: TGCAGCGGTGTTGACAGGACGAATGGCTACACCTTC. This encodes CSGVDRTNGYTF.

The chain couples TRBV4-2 to TRBJ1-2; D perhaps matches TRBD1 (6 bases). Germline V gives CDR1 LGHNA, CDR2 YNFKEQ. Trimming cost V 1 base and J 2 bases, with 14 bases left between them. This CDR3 is 16 amino acids long. The chain's CDR3 is CASSQGAGTTNYGYTF. CDR3 sequence (DNA): TGTGCCAGCAGCCAAGGTGCCGGGACAACGAACTATGGCTACACCTTC.

The genes are TRBV29-1 and TRBJ2-7; TRBD2 aligns across 10 bases. CDR3 length: 14 residues. Trimming removed 6 bases from V and 0 bases from J; junction bases left unmatched: 5. Germline CDR1 is SQVTM and CDR2 is ANQGSEA. CDR3 bases: TGCAGCGTCACTAGCGGGACCTCCTCCTACGAGCAGTACTTC. Protein sequence: CSVTSGTSSYEQYF.

In this sample, this clone turned up a few times. This sequence joins TRBV19 and TRBJ2-7; 7 bases are a match to TRBD1. Germline trimming cut 1 base from V and 0 bases from J; bases unmatched to any gene: 3. The CDR3 loop spans 15 amino acids. Germline CDR1 LNHDA, CDR2 SQIVND (reference sequence). Written as DNA, the CDR3 is TGTGCCAGTAGTATAGTGGGGACAGCCTCCTACGAGCAGTACTTC. This translates into CASSIVGTASYEQYF.

The chain combines TRBV30 with TRBJ1-4; possibly TRBD1 for D (6 bases). Trimming removed 0 bases at V and 3 bases at J, with 8 bases between. The CDR3 is 14 amino acids. Germline-derived CDR1 and CDR2 are GTSNPN and SVGIG (reference sequence). The DNA of the CDR3 is TGTGCCTGGAGTGTACAGGGTTCTAATGAAAAACTGTTTTTT. Its protein product is CAWSVQGSNEKLFF.

The gene calls are TRBV10-3 and TRBJ2-1, with 10 bases lining up with TRBD1. Germline CDR1 and CDR2: ENHRY and SYGVKD. There are 13 residues in the CDR3. V dropped 10 bases and J dropped 7; count of bases not matched to a gene: 7. Here the CDR3 reads CATGTGDYNEQFF. The CDR3 DNA is TGTGCCACCGGGACAGGGGATTATAATGAGCAGTTCTTC.

The chain employs TRBV11-2 and TRBJ2-7; D perhaps matches TRBD2 (6 bases). The CDR3 sequence is 15 residues long. Trimming cost V 1 base and J 5 bases, with 15 bases left between them. The germline V gene encodes CDR1 SGHAT and CDR2 FQNNGV. The chain's CDR3 is CASSLVWLGGNEQYF. The DNA for the CDR3 is TGTGCCAGCAGCTTAGTATGGTTGGGGGGTAACGAGCAGTACTTC.

The V and J genes are TRBV11-2 and TRBJ1-4; 7 bases line up with TRBD1. The germline V gene encodes CDR1 SGHAT and CDR2 FQNNGV. Unmatched junction bases numbered 8, after V lost 0 bases and J lost 7 bases. The CDR3 loop spans 16 amino acids. The CDR3 protein is CASSLDHRGGGEKLFF. CDR3 coding DNA: TGTGCCAGCAGCTTAGACCACAGGGGAGGAGGTGAAAAACTGTTTTTT.

The chain links TRBV20-1 to TRBJ2-1, with D hard to call. This CDR3 spans 11 amino acids. Germline loops: CDR1 DFQATT, CDR2 SNEGSKA (reference sequence). With 5 bases removed from V and 7 bases from J, the gap between germline ends came to 9 bases. The CDR3 loop is CSAAPKNEQFF. CDR3 DNA: TGCAGTGCTGCCCCTAAGAATGAGCAGTTCTTC.

CDR3 nucleotide sequence: TGTGCCAGCAGCCACCGTTCGGGGGGGGCATCTCACGAGCAGTACTTC. Amino acid sequence: CASSHRSGGASHEQYF. This chain links TRBV5-4 with TRBJ2-7; 8 nucleotides align to TRBD2. Per germline, CDR1 SGHNT and CDR2 YYREEE (reference sequence). With V trimmed by 4 bases and J by 5 bases, 14 bases remained unmatched. This CDR3 contains 16 residues. The full variable domain, completed using reference TRBV5-4 and TRBJ2-7, is ETGVTQSPTHLIKTRGQQVTLRCSSQSGHNTVSWYQQALGQGPQFIFQYYREEENGRGNFPPRFSGLQFPNYSSELNVNALELDDSALYLCASSHRSGGASHEQYFGPGTRLTVT.